This T cell receptor beta chain was obtained from a study of blood T cell repertoires in COVID-19. Study as a whole: COVID-19 samples collected from the United States, Italy and Spain covered acute and convalescent phases. PBMCs, B-cell-depleted T cells, or T cells were the source of the cDNA or gDNA that made up the material.

Original methodology: Reference gene primer amplification gave estimated nucleated cell counts. Clones were sequenced by immunoSEQ multiplex PCR, and TCRdb holds only the in-frame ones, with some missing. V, J and clone size reflect that table, while D and trimming were determined from the DNA. This table has roughly 160,000 clones, around 74% appearing once. Trimming at V came to 5 bases and at J to 7 bases, leaving 5 bases not matched to a gene. CDR1 and CDR2 (germline): SNHLY, FYNNEI. This CDR3 is 13 amino acids long. The chain uses TRBV2 and TRBJ2-5; 9 bases align to TRBD1. The receptor comes from a woman of 80 years or more with acute or convalescent COVID-19. Sequencing was done on a sample of peripheral blood. The CDR3 DNA reads as TGTGCCAGCAGTCGACAGGGGGAAGTGACCCAGTACTTC. This gives the protein CASSRQGEVTQYF.